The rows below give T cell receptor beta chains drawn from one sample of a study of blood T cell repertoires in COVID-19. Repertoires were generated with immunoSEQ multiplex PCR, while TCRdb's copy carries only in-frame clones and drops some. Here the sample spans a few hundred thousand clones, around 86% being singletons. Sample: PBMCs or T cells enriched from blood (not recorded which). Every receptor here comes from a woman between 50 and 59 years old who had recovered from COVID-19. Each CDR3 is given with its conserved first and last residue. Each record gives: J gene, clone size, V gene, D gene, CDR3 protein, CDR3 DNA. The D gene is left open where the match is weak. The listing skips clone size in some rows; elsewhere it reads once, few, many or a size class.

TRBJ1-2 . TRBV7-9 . CASSLVSGLMGSGYTF TGTGCCAGCAGCTTAGTGTCGGGTCTAATGGGGAGTGGCTACACCTTC
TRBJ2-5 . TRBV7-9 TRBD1 CASSAGQGARVGETQYF TGTGCCAGCAGCGCCGGACAGGGGGCGCGTGTGGGAGAGACCCAGTACTTC
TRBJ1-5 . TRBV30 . CAWSGQVSNQPQHF TGTGCCTGGAGTGGACAGGTTAGCAATCAGCCCCAGCATTTT
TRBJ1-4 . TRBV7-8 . CASSLVRQGSAATNEKLFF TGTGCCAGCAGCTTAGTACGGCAGGGATCCGCTGCAACTAATGAAAAACTGTTTTTT
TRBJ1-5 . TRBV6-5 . CASSWGELSNQPQHF TGTGCCAGCAGTTGGGGAGAGCTTAGCAATCAGCCCCAGCATTTT
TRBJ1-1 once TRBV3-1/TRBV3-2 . CASSQVGRVGTEAFF TGTGCCAGCAGCCAAGTGGGCAGGGTGGGCACTGAAGCTTTCTTT
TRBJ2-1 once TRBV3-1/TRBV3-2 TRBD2 CASSQGLAGTGARNEQFF TGTGCCAGCAGCCAAGGACTAGCGGGAACTGGGGCAAGGAATGAGCAGTTCTTC
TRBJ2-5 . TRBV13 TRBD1 CASSIQGAGETQYF TGTGCCAGCAGCATACAGGGGGCAGGAGAGACCCAGTACTTC
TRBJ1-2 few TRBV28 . CASSSHRTPNYGYTF TGTGCCAGCAGTTCCCATCGGACACCTAACTATGGCTACACCTTC
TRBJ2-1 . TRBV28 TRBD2 CASIKELGSGGEMWYNEQFF TGTGCCAGCATCAAGGAACTTGGTAGCGGGGGGGAGATGTGGTACAATGAGCAGTTCTTC